This T cell receptor (beta chain) is drawn from a study of cytomegalovirus exposure and HLA in healthy donors. In its sample, this clone was seen a few times. What it binds is unknown. Deletions cut 3 bases from V and 14 bases from J, with 20 bases between. Germline V gene data show CDR1 as SGDLS and CDR2 as YYNGEE. The CDR3 spans 13 residues. Healthy people donating bone marrow made up the donors. Broader study findings: Reportedly, diagnosis of cytomegalovirus status by the classifier showed high specificity and sensitivity.

The PCR employed 60 Vbeta primers together with 13 Jbeta primers. Profiling relied on immunoSEQ multiplex PCR, and the TCRdb table lists in-frame clones only, not all of them. The sample lists approximately 100,000 clones, approximately 70% seen once, with around 3.5% in the top ten. The sequence was collected from a woman aged 45 to 65 in good health and CMV-seronegative. The sequenced sample was PBMCs. The chain uses TRBV9 and TRBJ1-1; no firm D call. CDR3 nucleotide sequence: TGTGCCAGCAGCGACCACCCGTCGGGAAATCAGTTCTTT. It is translated as CASSDHPSGNQFF.